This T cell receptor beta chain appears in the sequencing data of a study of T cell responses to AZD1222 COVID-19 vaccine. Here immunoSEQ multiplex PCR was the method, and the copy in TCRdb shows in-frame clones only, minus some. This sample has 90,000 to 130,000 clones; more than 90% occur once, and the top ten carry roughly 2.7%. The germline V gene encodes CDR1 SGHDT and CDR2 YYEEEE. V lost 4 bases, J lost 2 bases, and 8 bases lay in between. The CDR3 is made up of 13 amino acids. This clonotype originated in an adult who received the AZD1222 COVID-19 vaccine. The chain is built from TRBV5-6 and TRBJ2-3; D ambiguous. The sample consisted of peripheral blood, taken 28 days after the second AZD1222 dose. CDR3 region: CASSTDTTDTQYF. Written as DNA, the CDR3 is TGTGCCAGCAGCACTGACACCACAGATACGCAGTATTTT.